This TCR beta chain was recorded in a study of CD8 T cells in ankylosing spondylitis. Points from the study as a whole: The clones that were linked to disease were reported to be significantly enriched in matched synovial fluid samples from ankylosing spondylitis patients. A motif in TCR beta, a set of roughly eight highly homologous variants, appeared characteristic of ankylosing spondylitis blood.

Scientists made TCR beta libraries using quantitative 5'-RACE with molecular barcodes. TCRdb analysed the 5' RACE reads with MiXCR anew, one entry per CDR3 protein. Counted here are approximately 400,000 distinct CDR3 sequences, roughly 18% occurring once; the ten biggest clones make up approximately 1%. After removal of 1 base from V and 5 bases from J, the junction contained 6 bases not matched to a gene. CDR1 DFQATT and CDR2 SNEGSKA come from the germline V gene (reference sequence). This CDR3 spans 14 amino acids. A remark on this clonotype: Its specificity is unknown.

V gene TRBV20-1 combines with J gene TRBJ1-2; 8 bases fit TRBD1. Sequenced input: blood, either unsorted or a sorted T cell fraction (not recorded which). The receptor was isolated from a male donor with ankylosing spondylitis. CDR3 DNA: TGCAGTGCTAGAGTACCCAGGGGGCAATATGGCTACACCTTC. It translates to CSARVPRGQYGYTF.